This passage covers 27 T cell receptor beta chains from one sample sequenced in a study of blood T cell repertoires in COVID-19. Measured with immunoSEQ multiplex PCR; TCRdb has only the in-frame clones, and not every one. The table lists 97,000 or so clones, about 81% of them singletons. Sequencing was carried out using peripheral blood. The receptors come from a man aged 55-75 years with acute or convalescent COVID-19.

The chain combines TRBV29-1 with TRBJ1-1; TRBD1 aligns across 7 bases. The length of the CDR3 is 13 residues. V dropped 7 bases and J dropped 2; count of bases not matched to a gene: 7. Germline CDR1 is SQVTM and CDR2 is ANQGSEA. CDR3 nucleotide sequence: TGCAGCGCTTCGACAGGGCTTAACACTGAAGCTTTCTTT. Amino acid sequence: CSASTGLNTEAFF.

This chain uses TRBV15 with TRBJ2-3; maybe TRBD1 (6 bases). Germline CDR1 reads LNHNV; CDR2 reads YYDKDF (reference sequence). The CDR3 covers 16 residues. Between the trimmed V and J ends, which lost 5 bases and 0 bases, there was a span of 15 bases. CDR3 protein: CATSVFGDMSTDTQYF. For the CDR3, the DNA is TGTGCCACCAGCGTATTTGGGGACATGAGCACAGATACGCAGTATTTT.

V is TRBV7-6 and J is TRBJ2-3; TRBD2 might be the D (5 bases). Germline CDR1 reads SGHVS; CDR2 reads FNYEAQ. CDR3 length: 14 residues. Trimming took off 5 bases at V and 7 bases at J, with 16 bases between the two ends. CDR3 coding DNA: TGTGCCAGCAGCCGAATCCTGGAGCGGAATACGCAGTATTTT. Its translation: CASSRILERNTQYF.

The rearrangement joins TRBV5-1 to TRBJ2-1; the D gene is possibly TRBD2 (6 bases). The germline V gene has CDR1 SGHRS and CDR2 YFSETQ. The CDR3 runs to 15 residues. Between the trimmed V and J ends, which lost 0 bases and 4 bases, there was a span of 11 bases. The CDR3 sequence is CASSLASGPYNEQFF. CDR3 DNA: TGCGCCAGCAGCTTGGCCAGCGGGCCTTACAATGAGCAGTTCTTC.

The CDR3 region has the DNA TGTGCCAGCAGCTGGACAGGAGCTAACACTGAAGCTTTCTTT. Amino acid sequence: CASSWTGANTEAFF. The chain recombines TRBV5-4 with TRBJ1-1, with 7 bases fitting TRBD1. The V segment lost 3 bases and the J segment 2 bases; nucleotides outside the gene matches: 4. This CDR3 spans 14 amino acids. Looked up from germline, CDR1 is SGHNT and CDR2 is YYREEE (reference sequence).

The genes are TRBV9 and TRBJ2-1; D unclear. CDR3 size: 10 residues. Looked up from germline, CDR1 is SGDLS and CDR2 is YYNGEE. Trimming removed 5 bases at V and 9 bases at J, with 6 bases between. DNA for the CDR3: TGTGCCAGCAGTGGCTCTGAGCAGTTCTTC. It codes for CASSGSEQFF. Full variable domain (remainder filled in from reference TRBV9 and TRBJ2-1): DSGVTQTPKHLITATGQRVTLRCSPRSGDLSVYWYQQSLDQGLQFLIQYYNGEERAKGNILERFSAQQFPDLHSELNLSSLELGDSALYFCASSGSEQFFGPGTRLTVL.

V and J are TRBV3-1 (or the pseudogene TRBV3-2) and TRBJ1-5; D may be TRBD1 (5 bases). The V gene lost 1 base and the J gene lost 7 bases, with 8 bases spanning the gap. Germline CDR1 reads LGHDT; CDR2 reads YNNKEL (reference sequence). There are 13 residues in the CDR3. In DNA form, the CDR3 reads TGTGCCAGCAGCCAAGTTCCAGGGCAGCCCCAGCATTTT. Amino acids: CASSQVPGQPQHF.

This clone was seen more than once but under ten times. This chain uses TRBV10-1 with TRBJ2-7; the D is unclear. Trimming cost V 4 bases and J 6 bases, with 7 bases left between them. The CDR3 extends over 11 amino acids. The germline V gene encodes CDR1 WNHNN and CDR2 SYGVQD (reference sequence). This chain's CDR3 is CASSGQGEQYF. CDR3 DNA sequence: TGCGCCAGCAGTGGACAAGGCGAGCAGTACTTC.

In its sample, this clone was seen once. The chain joins TRBV9 to TRBJ1-4; 8 bases match TRBD1. Trimming cost V 0 bases and J 1 base; bases outside gene matches: 2. Germline-derived CDR1 and CDR2 are SGDLS and YYNGEE. This CDR3 has 16 amino acids. CDR3: CASSVGTGRTNEKLFF. In DNA, the CDR3 is TGTGCCAGCAGCGTAGGGACAGGGAGAACTAATGAAAAACTGTTTTTT.

V is TRBV7-6 and J is TRBJ1-5; 7 bases are a match to TRBD1. The CDR3 runs 15 residues. V gave up 1 base and J gave up 6 bases; unmatched junction bases: 6. CDR1 SGHVS and CDR2 FNYEAQ come from the germline V gene. The CDR3 sequence: CASSLGTGVGQPQHF. The CDR3 nucleotides are TGTGCCAGCAGCTTAGGAACAGGGGTAGGTCAGCCCCAGCATTTT. Full variable domain (missing parts from reference TRBV7-6 and TRBJ1-5): GAGVSQSPRYKVTKRGQDVALRCDPISGHVSLYWYRQALGQGPEFLTYFNYEAQQDKSGLPNDRFSAERPEGSISTLTIQRTEQRDSAMYRCASSLGTGVGQPQHFGDGTRLSIL.

J is TRBJ2-5 and V is TRBV6-5, with TRBD2 matching over 8 bases. V shed 6 bases and J 5 bases; nucleotides not matched to a gene: 8. The CDR3 totals 14 residues. The V gene's germline CDR1 is MNHEY and CDR2 SVGAGI. The chain's CDR3 is CASRSTGGAETQYF. The DNA for the CDR3 is TGTGCCAGCAGGTCGACCGGGGGGGCGGAGACCCAGTACTTC.

The chain joins TRBV7-9 to TRBJ1-1, with unresolved D. With 3 bases removed from V and 1 base from J, the gap between germline ends came to 9 bases. The germline CDR1 and CDR2 sequences are SEHNR and FQNEAQ (reference sequence). This CDR3 region has 14 residues. The CDR3 reads CASSFLQPNTEAFF. The CDR3 DNA sequence: TGTGCCAGCAGCTTTTTACAGCCGAACACTGAAGCTTTCTTT.

The chain couples TRBV20-1 to TRBJ1-1; D is ambiguous. The V gene's germline CDR1 is DFQATT and CDR2 SNEGSKA (reference sequence). V gave up 3 bases and J gave up 1 base, with 6 bases separating them. The CDR3 contains 12 residues. CDR3 sequence reads: CSASAGNTEAFF. The CDR3 DNA follows: TGCAGTGCTAGTGCAGGGAACACTGAAGCTTTCTTT.

The V and J genes are TRBV2 and TRBJ1-6, with TRBD1 as a possible D gene (5 bases). The CDR3 spans 15 residues. CDR1 and CDR2 (germline): SNHLY, FYNNEI. V lost 9 bases and J lost 7, with 19 bases in between. CDR3 nucleotides: TGTGCCAGAGAATCCAGGCAGGGTGAAAATTCACCCCTCCACTTT. Its translation is CARESRQGENSPLHF. Full variable domain (remainder filled in from reference TRBV2 and TRBJ1-6): EPEVTQTPSHQVTQMGQEVILRCVPISNHLYFYWYRQILGQKVEFLVSFYNNEISEKSEIFDDQFSVERPDGSNFTLKIRSTKLEDSAMYFCARESRQGENSPLHFGNGTRLTVT.

V usage is TRBV6-5 and J usage is TRBJ1-5; D unclear. Germline assignment: CDR1 MNHEY and CDR2 SVGAGI. This CDR3 is built from 13 residues. Between the trimmed V and J ends, which lost 8 bases and 0 bases, there was a span of 8 bases. Here the CDR3 reads CASGPYSNQPQHF. DNA of the CDR3: TGTGCCAGCGGCCCTTATAGCAATCAGCCCCAGCATTTT.

This rearrangement joins TRBV2 to TRBJ2-3; D is possibly TRBD2 (6 bases). Germline V gene lookup returns CDR1 SNHLY and CDR2 FYNNEI. The CDR3 runs 16 residues. Trimming left V 7 bases short and J 1 base short, with 18 bases between. This CDR3 is CASNPLGGKGTDTQYF. Written as DNA, the CDR3 is TGTGCCAGCAACCCGTTAGGAGGGAAGGGCACAGATACGCAGTATTTT.

This chain uses TRBV7-9 with TRBJ1-5; maybe TRBD1 (6 bases). CDR1 is SEHNR, CDR2 FQNEAQ, per germline (reference sequence). This CDR3 contains 17 residues. Trimming removed 4 bases at V and 2 bases at J, with 18 bases between. CDR3 region: CASSSQGGGKRNQPQHF. The CDR3 DNA is TGTGCCAGCAGCTCCCAGGGAGGGGGTAAACGCAATCAGCCCCAGCATTTT.

The chain has TRBV18 and TRBJ2-1; 9 nucleotides line up with TRBD2. Trimming at V came to 4 bases and at J to 3 bases, leaving 4 bases not matched to a gene. CDR3 length equals 15 residues. CDR1 is KGHSH, CDR2 LQKENI, per germline. This CDR3 is CASSQAGGRYNEQFF. CDR3 nucleotide sequence: TGTGCCAGCTCACAAGCGGGAGGACGCTACAATGAGCAGTTCTTC.

CDR3 sequence reads: CATAGDEQFF. CDR3 nucleotide sequence: TGTGCCACCGCGGGGGATGAGCAGTTCTTC. This chain connects TRBV6-5 to TRBJ2-1; 7 bases fit TRBD2. J was trimmed by 8 bases and V by 10 bases; bases with no gene match: 2. The CDR3 is made up of 10 amino acids. Germline V gene lookup returns CDR1 MNHEY and CDR2 SVGAGI.

This chain connects TRBV6-5 to TRBJ2-1, with a tentative D call TRBD2 (5 bases). The germline V and J ends were trimmed by 6 bases and 2 bases, with 14 bases remaining between them. Germline assignment: CDR1 MNHEY and CDR2 SVGAGI. CDR3 length: 15 residues. The DNA of the CDR3 is TGTGCCAGCAGCTACCAAGCGGCTACCTACAATGAGCAGTTCTTC. Translated, it gives CASSYQAATYNEQFF.

This clone showed up just once. The J gene is TRBJ1-2, the V gene TRBV19; 7 bases align to TRBD1. This CDR3 region has 13 residues. The ends lost 7 bases at V and 4 bases at J; junction bases unmatched: 6. The germline V gene has CDR1 LNHDA and CDR2 SQIVND (reference sequence). The CDR3 DNA sequence: TGTGCCAGTACTCGCTGGGACAGCTATGGCTACACCTTC. It translates to CASTRWDSYGYTF.

The chain carries TRBV10-3 and TRBJ2-3; D is perhaps TRBD2 (5 bases). Germline values: CDR1 ENHRY, CDR2 SYGVKD. The V end lost 5 bases, the J end lost 0 bases, and 12 bases lay between the germline ends. The CDR3 spans 15 residues. CDR3 nucleotides: TGTGCCATCAGTAGTAGCGATCCCAGCACAGATACGCAGTATTTT. This encodes CAISSSDPSTDTQYF.

The chain combines TRBV21-1 with TRBJ2-7; whether TRBD2, the table's D call, matches the DNA was not checked. TRBV21-1 is shown as a pseudogene. This CDR3 has 14 amino acids. The CDR3 loop is CASSIKRVTYEQYV. CDR3 sequence (DNA): TGTGCCAGCAGCATAAAGCGGGTGACCTACGAGCAGTACGTC.

The chain couples TRBV12-5 to TRBJ1-2; 10 nucleotides match TRBD1. The CDR3 is 16 amino acids. Trimming cost V 1 base and J 8 bases; bases outside gene matches: 10. Germline CDR1 is LGHNT and CDR2 is FRNRAP. CDR3 in amino acids: CASGLADIDRGRGYTF. The CDR3 region has the DNA TGTGCTAGTGGTTTGGCCGATATAGACAGGGGGCGGGGCTACACCTTC.

This CDR3 reads CASSIIAGGPNEQYF. CDR3 sequence (DNA): TGTGCCAGTAGTATTATAGCGGGGGGTCCCAACGAGCAGTACTTC. The chain recombines TRBV19 with TRBJ2-7; 10 bases agree with TRBD2. The CDR3 runs to 15 residues. Germline V lookup: CDR1 LNHDA, CDR2 SQIVND (reference sequence). V lost 3 bases to trimming and J lost 5 bases; unmatched junction nucleotides: 7.

This chain links TRBV25-1 with TRBJ1-1; D gene ambiguous. Between the trimmed V and J ends, which lost 4 bases and 1 base, there was a span of 10 bases. Germline V gives CDR1 MGHDK, CDR2 SYGVNS. CDR3 length: 14 residues. CDR3 sequence reads: CASSGRERNTEAFF. CDR3 sequence (DNA): TGTGCCAGCAGTGGCCGGGAGAGGAACACTGAAGCTTTCTTT.

The rearrangement joins TRBV2 to TRBJ2-2; D possibly corresponds to TRBD1 (5 bases). The CDR3 spans 14 residues. V was clipped by 5 bases and J by 6 bases, with 13 bases between them. Germline CDR1 SNHLY, CDR2 FYNNEI. CDR3 loop: CASSLQVLAGELFF. Written as DNA, the CDR3 is TGTGCCAGCAGTTTACAGGTCCTGGCCGGGGAGCTGTTTTTT.